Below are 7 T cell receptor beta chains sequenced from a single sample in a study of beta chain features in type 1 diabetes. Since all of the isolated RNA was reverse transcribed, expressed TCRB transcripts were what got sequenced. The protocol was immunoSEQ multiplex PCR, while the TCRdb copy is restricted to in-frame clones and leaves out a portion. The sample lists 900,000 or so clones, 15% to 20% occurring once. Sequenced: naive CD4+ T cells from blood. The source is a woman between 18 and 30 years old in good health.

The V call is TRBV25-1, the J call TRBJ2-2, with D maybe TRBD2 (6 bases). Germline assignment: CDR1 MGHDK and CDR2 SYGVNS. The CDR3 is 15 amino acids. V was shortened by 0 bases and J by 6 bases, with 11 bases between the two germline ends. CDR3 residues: CASSEYSGVPGELFF. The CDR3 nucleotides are TGTGCCAGCAGTGAATATTCGGGGGTTCCCGGGGAGCTGTTTTTT.

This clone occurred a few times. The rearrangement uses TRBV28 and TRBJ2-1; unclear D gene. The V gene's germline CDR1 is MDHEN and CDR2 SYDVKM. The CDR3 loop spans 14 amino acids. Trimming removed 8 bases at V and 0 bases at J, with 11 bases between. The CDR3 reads CASGLPRSYNEQFF. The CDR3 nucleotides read TGTGCCAGCGGCCTGCCTCGCTCCTACAATGAGCAGTTCTTC.

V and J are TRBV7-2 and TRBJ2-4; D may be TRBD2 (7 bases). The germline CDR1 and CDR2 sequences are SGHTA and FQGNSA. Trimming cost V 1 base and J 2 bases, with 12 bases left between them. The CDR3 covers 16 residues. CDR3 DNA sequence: TGTGCCAGCAGCTTAGGTTGGGGGGGCCCCAAAAACATTCAGTACTTC. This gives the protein CASSLGWGGPKNIQYF.

This CDR3 reads CASSPQGTNTEAFF. In DNA form, the CDR3 reads TGTGCCAGCAGCCCACAGGGGACGAACACTGAAGCTTTCTTT. J is TRBJ1-1 and V is TRBV6-6; TRBD1 aligns across 7 bases. Per the germline V gene, CDR1 is MNHNY and CDR2 is SVGAGI (reference sequence). CDR3 length: 14 amino acids. The V segment lost 6 bases and the J segment 1 base; nucleotides outside the gene matches: 5.

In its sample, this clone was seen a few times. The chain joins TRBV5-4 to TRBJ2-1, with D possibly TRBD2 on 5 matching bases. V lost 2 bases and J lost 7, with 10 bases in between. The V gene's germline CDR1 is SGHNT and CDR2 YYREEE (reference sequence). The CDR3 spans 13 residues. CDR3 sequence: CASSFRTPNEQFF. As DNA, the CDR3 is TGTGCCAGCAGCTTTCGGACTCCGAATGAGCAGTTCTTC.

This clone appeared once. The CDR3 DNA follows: TGTGCCAGCACCTTGACAGGGGGTGGGTATGGCTACACCTTC. Its translation is CASTLTGGGYGYTF. V is TRBV6-6 and J is TRBJ1-2; 9 bases align to TRBD1. The CDR3 spans 14 residues. Unmatched junction bases numbered 8, after V lost 7 bases and J lost 5 bases. Germline CDR1 and CDR2: MNHNY and SVGAGI (reference sequence).

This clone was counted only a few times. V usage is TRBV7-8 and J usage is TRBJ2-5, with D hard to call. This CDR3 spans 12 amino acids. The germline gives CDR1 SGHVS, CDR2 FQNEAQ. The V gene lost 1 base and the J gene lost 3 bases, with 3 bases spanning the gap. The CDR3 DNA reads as TGTGCCAGCAGCTTAGGAGAAGAGACCCAGTACTTC. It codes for CASSLGEETQYF.